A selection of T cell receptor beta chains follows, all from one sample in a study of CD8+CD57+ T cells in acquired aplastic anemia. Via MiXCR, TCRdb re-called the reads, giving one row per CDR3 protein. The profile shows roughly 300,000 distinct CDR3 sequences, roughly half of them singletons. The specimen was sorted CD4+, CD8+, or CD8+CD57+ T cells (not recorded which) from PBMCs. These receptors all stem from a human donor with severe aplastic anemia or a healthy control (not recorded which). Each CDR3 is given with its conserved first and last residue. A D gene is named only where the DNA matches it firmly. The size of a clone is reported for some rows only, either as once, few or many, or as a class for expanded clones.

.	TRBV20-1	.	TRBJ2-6	TGCAGTGCTAGAGATGTGCGCAGGCCGAACACTGAAGCTTTC	CSARDVRRPNTEAF
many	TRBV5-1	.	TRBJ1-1	TGCGCCAGCAGCTTGGTGGTCACAGGGGAAGCTTTCTTT	CASSLVVTGEAFF
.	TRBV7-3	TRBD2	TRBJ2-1	TGTGCCAGCAGCTTAGTTAGCGGGTACAATGAGCAGTTCTTC	CASSLVSGYNEQFF
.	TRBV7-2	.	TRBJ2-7	TGTGCCAGCAGCTTAGCCCGACAGGGAGGGTTAGGAGACGGAGAGGGGTCGTACTCCTACGAGCAGTACTTC	CASSLARQGGLGDGEGSYSYEQYF
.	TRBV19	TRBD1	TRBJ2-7	TGTGCCAGGTGCCGGGGACAGGGCGTAGGGCAGTACTTC	CARCRGQGVGQYF
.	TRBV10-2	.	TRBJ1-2	TGCGCCAGCAGCGACCGGGCCCTTCCCGCTAACTATGGCTACACCTTC	CASSDRALPANYGYTF
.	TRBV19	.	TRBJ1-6	TGTGCCAGTAGTATCGGGAGTTCACCCCTCCACTTT	CASSIGSSPLHF
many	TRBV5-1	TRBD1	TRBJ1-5	TGCGCCAGCAACACGGACAGGGAGAATCAGCCCCAGCATTTT	CASNTDRENQPQHF
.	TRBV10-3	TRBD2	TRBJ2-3	TGTGCCATCAGTGACCCCCAAGGACTAGGTGCAGATACGCAGTATTTT	CAISDPQGLGADTQYF
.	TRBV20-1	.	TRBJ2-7	TGCAGTGCCCTCCGGGAAGGGGAGCGATACGAGCAGTACTTC	CSALREGERYEQYF
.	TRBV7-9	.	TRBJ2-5	TGTGCCAGCAGCATCACAGGGTACCAAGAGACCCAGTACTTC	CASSITGYQETQYF
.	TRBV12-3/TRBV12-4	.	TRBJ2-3	TGTGTCAGCAGTCGGGGAACGGATACGCAGTATTTT	CVSSRGTDTQYF
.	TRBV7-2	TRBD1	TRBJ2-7	TGTGCCAGCAGCTTAGTGGGACAGGGGGCGGGTGAGCAGTACTTC	CASSLVGQGAGEQYF
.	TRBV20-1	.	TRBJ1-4	TGCAGTGTTTACACAGCTGCAACTAATGAAAAACTGTTTTTT	CSVYTAATNEKLFF
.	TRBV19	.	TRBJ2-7	TGTGCCAGTAGTAATTCGGGGGGACACCTTCCCTACGAGCAGTACTTC	CASSNSGGHLPYEQYF
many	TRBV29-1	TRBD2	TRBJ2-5	TGCAGCGTGACTAGCGGGGCCGGGGCCCAGTACTTC	CSVTSGAGAQYF
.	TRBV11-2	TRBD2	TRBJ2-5	TGTGCCAGCAGCCGGGACTACTTACTCGGGACCCAGTACTTC	CASSRDYLLGTQYF
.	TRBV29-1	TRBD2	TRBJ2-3	TGCAGCTCCGGACTAGCGGGAGCAGGCACAGATACGCAGTATTTT	CSSGLAGAGTDTQYF
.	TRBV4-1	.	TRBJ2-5	TGCGCCAGCAGCCCCGGGGGGCACGAGACCCAGTACTTC	CASSPGGHETQYF
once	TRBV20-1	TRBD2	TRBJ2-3	TGCAGTGGGAAAGATGCGGGGGAACCCACAGATACGCAGTATTTT	CSGKDAGEPTDTQYF
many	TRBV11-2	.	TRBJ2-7	TGTGCCAGCAGCCATGGGCTCGGGGGCCCATCCTACGAGCAGTACTTC	CASSHGLGGPSYEQYF
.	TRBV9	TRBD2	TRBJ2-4	TGTGCCAGCAGCGTCCCGGGGGGGGGAGGTTCAGTCTCCCCACCCGTACCCTGCAACATTCAGTACTTC	CASSVPGGGGSVSPPVPCNIQYF
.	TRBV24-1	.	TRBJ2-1	TGTGCCACCCAGGGGTACAAGCCTTACAATGAGCAGTTCTTC	CATQGYKPYNEQFF
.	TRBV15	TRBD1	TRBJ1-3	TGTGCCACCAGCAGGTTTTTACAGGGGGCCGTCGGAAACACCGTATATTTT	CATSRFLQGAVGNTVYF
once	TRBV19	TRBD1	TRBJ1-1	TGTGCCAGTAGTATCACGACAGGGCTCGGGACTGAAGCTTTCTTT	CASSITTGLGTEAFF
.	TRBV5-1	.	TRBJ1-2	TGCGCCAGCAGCTTCCGGGACCCAAGAGCGGGAAACACCTTC	CASSFRDPRAGNTF